This T cell receptor (beta chain) came from a study of CD8 T cells in Susac syndrome. CDR1 is SGHRS and CDR2 is YFSETQ in the germline V gene. The CDR3 has 15 amino acids. The J segment lost 3 bases and the V segment lost 0 bases, leaving 3 bases of the junction unmatched. RNA, at roughly 0.45 to 1 ug, was reverse transcribed with random hexamers. Amplification of TCR beta CDR3 was carried out by immunoSEQ multiplex PCR, which covered 54 Vbeta and 13 Jbeta segments. TCRdb ran MiXCR on the immunoSEQ multiplex PCR reads and lists one entry per CDR3 protein. The profile shows 130,000 to 150,000 distinct CDR3 sequences, roughly 95% of them singletons.

The chain has TRBV5-1 and TRBJ1-5, with 7 positions matching TRBD1. This clonotype was obtained from a human donor in good health. The material sequenced was CD4+ T cells from PBMCs. The DNA for the CDR3 is TGCGCCAGCAGCTTGGGGACAGGCCCCAATCAGCCCCAGCATTTT. This translates into CASSLGTGPNQPQHF.